Shown below are 22 T cell receptor beta chains from a single sample sequenced in a study of shared clonotypes between healthy human individuals. Profiling relied on immunoSEQ multiplex PCR, and the TCRdb table lists in-frame clones only, not all of them. Altogether 2 million to 2.5 million clones are present, 92% being singletons, with the ten largest covering 0.37%. The sequencing sample was made of naive CD4+ T cells from PBMCs. Indicated subset: CD45RA+ positively selected. The receptor source for this set is a man aged 18 to 35 in good health. Some clones in this sample may be carry-over from other donors' samples.

J is TRBJ2-7 and V is TRBV5-1; D possibly corresponds to TRBD2 (6 bases). This CDR3 is built from 15 residues. Trimming left V 4 bases short and J 5 bases short, with 19 bases between. CDR1 SGHRS and CDR2 YFSETQ come from the germline V gene. CDR3 region: CASSLGGGGNHEQYF. DNA of the CDR3: TGCGCCAGCAGCCTCGGCGGAGGAGGGAATCACGAGCAGTACTTC.

In the case of this clone: The same CDR3 is also encoded by other DNA sequences in this sample. The CDR3 DNA reads TGCGCCAGCAGCTTGAGTCAGGGTCGATACAATGAGCAGTTCTTC. Amino acids: CASSLSQGRYNEQFF. The V gene is TRBV5-1, the J gene TRBJ2-1; maybe TRBD1 (5 bases). The germline gives CDR1 SGHRS, CDR2 YFSETQ. CDR3 length equals 15 residues. Trimming left V 1 base short and J 4 bases short, with 12 bases between. The full variable domain, rest sourced from reference TRBV5-1 and TRBJ2-1, is KAGVTQTPRYLIKTRGQQVTLSCSPISGHRSVSWYQQTPGQGLQFLFEYFSETQRNKGNFPGRFSGRQFSNSRSEMNVSTLELGDSALYLCASSLSQGRYNEQFFGPGTRLTVL.

This chain connects TRBV5-1 to TRBJ2-2; TRBD1 is a possible D gene (5 bases). In germline, CDR1 is SGHRS, CDR2 YFSETQ. This CDR3 region has 15 residues. V was shortened by 4 bases and J by 6 bases, with 16 bases between the two germline ends. The CDR3 spells CASSKQVGEAGELFF. CDR3 bases: TGCGCCAGCAGCAAACAGGTGGGCGAGGCCGGGGAGCTGTTTTTT.

As regards this clone: Other nucleotide sequences in the sample specify the same CDR3. V usage is TRBV29-1 and J usage is TRBJ1-1, with D perhaps TRBD1 (5 bases). V was cut by 4 bases and J by 0 bases, with 9 bases left in between. The germline V gene encodes CDR1 SQVTM and CDR2 ANQGSEA. The CDR3 sequence is 13 residues long. The CDR3 DNA follows: TGCAGCGTTGTTCGACAGCTGAACACTGAAGCTTTCTTT. This translates into CSVVRQLNTEAFF.

This chain uses TRBV7-2 with TRBJ2-2; maybe TRBD1 (5 bases). The CDR3 is 17 residues long. The germline gives CDR1 SGHTA, CDR2 FQGNSA. The V end lost 7 bases, the J end lost 5 bases, and 23 bases lay between the germline ends. CDR3 sequence: CASTVGYRRRPTGELFF. DNA for the CDR3: TGTGCCAGCACCGTTGGGTACAGGCGGAGACCTACCGGGGAGCTGTTTTTT. Complete variable domain (other parts from reference TRBV7-2 and TRBJ2-2): GAGVSQSPSNKVTEKGKDVELRCDPISGHTALYWYRQSLGQGLEFLIYFQGNSAPDKSGLPSDRFSAERTGGSVSTLTIQRTQQEDSAVYLCASTVGYRRRPTGELFFGEGSRLTVL.

The chain is built from TRBV7-9 and TRBJ1-1, with unresolved D. The CDR3 runs 14 residues. The V and J ends lost 3 bases and 1 base respectively, with 9 bases between them. Per germline, CDR1 SEHNR and CDR2 FQNEAQ (reference sequence). The CDR3 DNA is TGTGCCAGCAGCTTCTACGGACGGAACACTGAAGCTTTCTTT. Amino acid sequence: CASSFYGRNTEAFF.

This clone has a handful of counts. The chain uses TRBV27 and TRBJ1-2; tentatively, D is TRBD1 (6 bases). The CDR3 has 15 amino acids. CDR1 is MNHEY, CDR2 SMNVEV, per germline (reference sequence). The V gene lost 6 bases and the J gene lost 2 bases, with 16 bases spanning the gap. The CDR3 DNA reads TGTGCCAGCAGCCTACGGACAGTAACAAACTATGGCTACACCTTC. Amino acid sequence: CASSLRTVTNYGYTF.

J is TRBJ1-4 and V is TRBV9; 9 bases agree with TRBD1. The ends lost 0 bases at V and 8 bases at J; junction bases unmatched: 8. There are 16 residues in the CDR3. Germline CDR1 reads SGDLS; CDR2 reads YYNGEE. The CDR3 DNA reads TGTGCCAGCAGCGTAGGCGGGACAGGGTCGGGAGAAAAACTGTTTTTT. Its translation is CASSVGGTGSGEKLFF.

The rearrangement uses TRBV5-1 and TRBJ2-5; the match to TRBD2 covers 10 bases. Germline values: CDR1 SGHRS, CDR2 YFSETQ. The CDR3 is 15 residues long. V lost 4 bases to trimming and J lost 4 bases; unmatched junction nucleotides: 7. CDR3 region: CASSPAGGMGETQYF. The DNA for the CDR3 is TGCGCCAGCAGCCCAGCGGGAGGGATGGGAGAGACCCAGTACTTC.

V is TRBV28 and J is TRBJ2-7, with TRBD2 matching over 10 bases. This CDR3 spans 14 amino acids. V trimming: 6 bases; J trimming: 0 bases; junction bases outside the gene matches: 2. From germline, CDR1 is MDHEN and CDR2 SYDVKM. CDR3 amino acids: CASRGTSDSYEQYF. In nucleotides, the CDR3 is TGTGCCAGCAGGGGGACTAGCGACTCCTACGAGCAGTACTTC.

V gene TRBV10-3 combines with J gene TRBJ2-2; 8 nucleotides align to TRBD1. Germline CDR1 reads ENHRY; CDR2 reads SYGVKD. The CDR3 consists of 12 residues. V trimming: 9 bases; J trimming: 4 bases; junction bases outside the gene matches: 1. The CDR3 DNA reads as TGTGCCATTACAGGGGGCACCGGGGAGCTGTTTTTT. It translates to CAITGGTGELFF.

The rearrangement links TRBV9 to TRBJ2-5, with D perhaps matching TRBD1 or TRBD2 (6 bases each). V dropped 0 bases and J dropped 2 bases, with 17 bases sitting between them. Germline values: CDR1 SGDLS, CDR2 YYNGEE. The CDR3 length is 17 residues. As DNA, the CDR3 is TGTGCCAGCAGCGTAGGCCGGGGGCGACGGACACAAGAGACCCAGTACTTC. Protein product: CASSVGRGRRTQETQYF.

The gene calls are TRBV5-4 and TRBJ2-2, with 8 bases fitting TRBD2. The CDR3 has 17 residues. Germline V CDR1 and CDR2: SGHNT, YYREEE (reference sequence). V lost 4 bases to trimming and J lost 7 bases; unmatched junction nucleotides: 15. This CDR3 reads CASSRYGTGGPNGELFF. The CDR3 DNA reads TGTGCCAGCAGCCGGTATGGCACGGGAGGGCCGAACGGGGAGCTGTTTTTT.

The rearrangement links TRBV20-1 to TRBJ1-6, with D uncertain. CDR3 length: 11 residues. The V gene's germline CDR1 is DFQATT and CDR2 SNEGSKA (reference sequence). With 3 bases removed from V and 12 bases from J, the gap between germline ends came to 9 bases. The CDR3 protein is CSASLGGPLHF. Here the CDR3 DNA reads TGCAGTGCTAGTTTAGGCGGACCCCTCCACTTT.

This chain uses TRBV9 with TRBJ1-2, with D hard to call. Trimming shortened V by 4 bases and J by 4 bases, and 20 bases separated the two germline ends. This CDR3 is built from 16 residues. Looked up from germline, CDR1 is SGDLS and CDR2 is YYNGEE. CDR3 nucleotides: TGTGCCAGCAGCTTTTCCCAGGATCCTTCGGGCTATGGCTACACCTTC. Its protein product is CASSFSQDPSGYGYTF.

The chain recombines TRBV7-2 with TRBJ2-2; 7 bases match TRBD2. The germline V gene has CDR1 SGHTA and CDR2 FQGNSA. Losses at the gene ends were 5 bases for V and 3 bases for J; bases not matched to a gene: 6. The CDR3 runs to 15 residues. In DNA, the CDR3 is TGTGCCAGCAGCCGACTGGCGGGGGACACCGGGGAGCTGTTTTTT. This translates into CASSRLAGDTGELFF.

V is TRBV5-1 and J is TRBJ2-3, with a weak D call TRBD2 (6 bases). Deletions cut 5 bases from V and 4 bases from J, with 14 bases between. There are 14 residues in the CDR3. Germline V gives CDR1 SGHRS, CDR2 YFSETQ. The CDR3 DNA is TGCGCCAGCAGTGGAGGGGTCGGGTCAGATACGCAGTATTTT. Protein sequence: CASSGGVGSDTQYF.

A remark on this clone: Sequence at one end of the junction differs from germline and may be a read error. V usage is TRBV28 and J usage is TRBJ1-2; D remains ambiguous. CDR1 is MDHEN and CDR2 is SYDVKM in the germline V gene. There are 15 residues in the CDR3. The CDR3 region has the DNA TGTGCCAGCAGCCCTGGTGGTCTCGGGATTTATGGCTACGCCTTC. Translating it yields CASSPGGLGIYGYAF.

The chain employs TRBV7-9 and TRBJ2-7; tentatively, D is TRBD2 (6 bases). Between the trimmed V and J ends, which lost 7 bases and 6 bases, there was a span of 28 bases. CDR3 length: 17 residues. Per germline, CDR1 SEHNR and CDR2 FQNEAQ (reference sequence). The chain's CDR3 is CASTNIRPGLRSGEQYF. DNA of the CDR3: TGTGCCAGCACCAATATCCGGCCCGGACTAAGGTCGGGCGAGCAGTACTTC.

The V and J genes are TRBV4-1 and TRBJ2-1, with 8 bases that match TRBD1. CDR3 length: 17 residues. CDR1 MGHRA and CDR2 YSYEKL come from the germline V gene. Germline trimming cut 4 bases from V and 0 bases from J; bases unmatched to any gene: 8. For the CDR3, the DNA is TGCGCCAGCAGCCGGTTGGACAGGGCCTTCTCCTACAATGAGCAGTTCTTC. This translates into CASSRLDRAFSYNEQFF.

The V gene is TRBV27, the J gene TRBJ2-7, with 8 bases aligning to TRBD2. V lost 7 bases and J lost 5; bases outside the gene matches: 16. CDR3 size: 16 residues. CDR1 MNHEY and CDR2 SMNVEV come from the germline V gene (reference sequence). The CDR3 DNA reads as TGTGCCAGCATAGCAACGGGAGGGAGTTTTCCTAACGAGCAGTACTTC. Its translation: CASIATGGSFPNEQYF.

This clone was seen once. The chain employs TRBV29-1 and TRBJ2-1, with 11 bases lining up with TRBD2. Germline loops: CDR1 SQVTM, CDR2 ANQGSEA. Trimming at V came to 7 bases and at J to 7 bases, leaving 9 bases not matched to a gene. CDR3 size: 14 residues. This chain's CDR3 is CSAAPLAGENEQFF. The CDR3 DNA reads TGCAGCGCCGCCCCACTAGCGGGAGAGAATGAGCAGTTCTTC.